A single TCR beta chain is shown here with its context. The authors ran the assay at deep level. Assay: immunoSEQ multiplex PCR; the TCRdb copy retains only in-frame clones and omits some. The data contain hundreds of thousands of clones, roughly 96% of them singletons. The data were obtained in a study of shared clonotypes between healthy human individuals. About the study: A donor's plate count was three for CD4 naive and three for CD4 memory; CD8 naive had two and CD8 memory one.

The CDR3 sequence is 14 residues long. In germline, CDR1 is MRHNA, CDR2 SNTAGT. V shed 8 bases, J shed 3 bases, and the junction held 4 bases outside the gene matches. Naive CD8 cells lacked CD45RO and underwent positive selection for CCR7, leaving out terminally differentiated effector memory CD45RA+ cells. Source material: naive CD8+ T cells sorted from blood. This receptor was identified in a woman aged 25 to 39 in good health. The V and J genes are TRBV6-4 and TRBJ2-6, with 7 bases identical to TRBD1. CDR3 DNA sequence: TGTGCCAGCCGACAGGGAAATGGGGCCAACGTCCTGACTTTC. Translation: CASRQGNGANVLTF.